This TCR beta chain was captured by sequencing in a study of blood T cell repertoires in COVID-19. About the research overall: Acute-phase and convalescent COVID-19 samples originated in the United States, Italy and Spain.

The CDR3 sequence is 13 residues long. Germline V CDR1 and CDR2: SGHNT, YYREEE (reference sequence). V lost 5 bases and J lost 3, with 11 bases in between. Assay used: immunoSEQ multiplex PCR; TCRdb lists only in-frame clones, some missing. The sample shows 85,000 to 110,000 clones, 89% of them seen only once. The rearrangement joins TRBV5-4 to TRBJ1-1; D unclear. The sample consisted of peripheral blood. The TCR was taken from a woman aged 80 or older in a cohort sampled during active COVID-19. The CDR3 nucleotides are TGTGCCAGCAGTTTACAATCTGACACTGAAGCTTTCTTT. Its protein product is CASSLQSDTEAFF.